This T cell receptor (beta chain) stems from a study of T-cell reconstitution after alpha-beta-depleted transplantation in children (TCRdb year 2016). Broadly, across the study: Using TCR repertoire profiling, the study followed T-cell immune reconstitution in a quantitative way in children after TCRalphabeta/CD19-depleted allogeneic hematopoietic cell transplantation.

Worth noting for this clonotype: Its specific antigen is unknown. It has no much larger one-base neighbor in the sample; base qualities were not kept.

The library was obtained by PCR. Sequencing was carried out with an Illumina HiSeq 2500. TCR library preparation used molecular barcoding, with unique molecular identifiers applied to normalize quantification of the TCRbeta repertoire. The public reads were run again by TCRdb, first through fastp at Q25 and then through MiXCR, and only productive beta chains were kept. Each entry is one CDR3 protein sequence, shown with its most common DNA and genes. The sample table contains nearly 550,000 distinct CDR3 sequences; only one count was recorded for around 16% of them. The top ten constitute 3.3% of the sample. Reading the germline V gene gives CDR1 MNHEY and CDR2 SVGAGI. For this chain, trimming is 3 bases at the V end and 5 bases at the J end, and the number of junction bases without a gene match is 7. The CDR3 has 14 amino acids, counting the end cysteine and phenylalanine. Only the CDR3 DNA stays, 42 bases, in frame from base 1.

This specimen consisted of PBMCs from the stem cell graft donor, obtained from the stem cell graft. The clonotype originates from a human donor who donated a stem cell graft to a child with acute lymphoblastic leukemia. The V and J segments used are TRBV6-5 and TRBJ2-7, with TRBD2 matching 7 junction bases. The encoded CDR3 is CASSYTAGVHEQYF. The DNA sequence is TGTGCCAGCAGTTATACTGCGGGAGTTCACGAGCAGTACTTC.